The present T cell receptor (beta chain) was sequenced within a study of blood T cell repertoires in COVID-19. The repertoire was sequenced with immunoSEQ multiplex PCR; TCRdb's copy has only in-frame clones and lacks some. The sample includes about 150,000 clones, more than 85% of them seen just once. The Seattle site enrolled patients during active infection and followed them longitudinally. The CDR3 loop spans 16 amino acids. Germline assignment: CDR1 SGHTA and CDR2 FQGNSA. V shed 5 bases and J 3 bases; nucleotides not matched to a gene: 7. The origin of this receptor is an elderly woman with COVID-19, enrolled during active disease. The sequencing input was peripheral blood. The V gene is TRBV7-2, the J gene TRBJ2-1; 10 bases fit TRBD2. The CDR3 DNA follows: TGTGCCAGCAGCCTGCCTAGCGGGAGAATCTACAATGAGCAGTTCTTC. Protein sequence: CASSLPSGRIYNEQFF.